These 31 T cell receptor beta chains were all obtained from the same sample, sequenced in a study of blood T cell repertoires in COVID-19. Profiling relied on immunoSEQ multiplex PCR, and the TCRdb table lists in-frame clones only, not all of them. The sample yields about 280,000 clones, about four fifths seen once. The sample consisted of PBMCs or T cells enriched from blood (not recorded which). Receptor source: a man in his forties who had been exposed to COVID-19.

This clone was detected a few times. The chain carries TRBV19 and TRBJ2-7; D is unclear. V was cut by 4 bases and J by 0 bases, with 16 bases left in between. Germline V lookup: CDR1 LNHDA, CDR2 SQIVND (reference sequence). The CDR3 loop spans 16 amino acids. The CDR3 loop is CASSTSPRSSSYEQYF. As DNA, the CDR3 is TGTGCCAGTAGTACAAGCCCCCGTTCGAGCTCCTACGAGCAGTACTTC.

The rearrangement uses TRBV5-5 and TRBJ2-1; 8 nucleotides align to TRBD2. The CDR3 consists of 15 residues. The V segment lost 4 bases and the J segment 4 bases; nucleotides outside the gene matches: 7. Germline lookup yields CDR1 SGHKS and CDR2 YYEKEE (reference sequence). The CDR3 DNA reads as TGTGCCAGCAGCCTGGGGGCGGGAGGATACAATGAGCAGTTCTTC. This gives the protein CASSLGAGGYNEQFF.

The chain is built from TRBV18 and TRBJ2-5; D gene uncertain. This CDR3 spans 13 amino acids. Trimming stripped 5 bases from V and 6 bases from J, with 13 bases between. Germline CDR1 KGHSH, CDR2 LQKENI. The CDR3 DNA is TGTGCCAGCTCAGCCGACCCGAGGCAGACCCAGTACTTC. This translates into CASSADPRQTQYF.

The chain recombines TRBV6-5 with TRBJ1-5; a weak D match, TRBD1 (6 bases). The ends were cut back, 8 bases at V and 9 bases at J, with 17 bases in the middle. CDR1 MNHEY and CDR2 SVGAGI come from the germline V gene. This CDR3 is 13 amino acids long. Written as DNA, the CDR3 is TGTGCCAGCGGAGAGACAGGCGAGAGGCCCCAGCATTTT. Protein: CASGETGERPQHF.

This chain uses TRBV5-1 with TRBJ2-3, with D unclear. With 5 bases removed from V and 6 bases from J, the gap between germline ends came to 10 bases. The CDR3 length is 12 residues. The germline gives CDR1 SGHRS, CDR2 YFSETQ. The CDR3 here is CASSTPGDTQYF. DNA for the CDR3: TGCGCCAGCAGTACACCCGGGGATACGCAGTATTTT.

V and J are TRBV7-3 and TRBJ2-2; 7 positions match TRBD2. Germline V gene lookup returns CDR1 SGHTA and CDR2 FQGTGA. Trimming removed 5 bases from V and 6 bases from J; junction bases left unmatched: 12. This CDR3 comprises 16 residues. CDR3 loop: CASSLPNRREAGELFF. In nucleotides, the CDR3 is TGTGCCAGCAGCCTACCCAACCGCCGGGAGGCCGGGGAGCTGTTTTTT.

This clone occurred once. This chain uses TRBV7-2 with TRBJ1-5; D remains unclear. V was pared by 2 bases and J by 0 bases, with 5 bases between. The germline CDR1 and CDR2 sequences are SGHTA and FQGNSA. The CDR3 loop spans 14 amino acids. CDR3 DNA: TGTGCCAGCAGCTTAAGGAGTAGCAATCAGCCCCAGCATTTT. This gives the protein CASSLRSSNQPQHF.

The V gene is TRBV19, the J gene TRBJ2-3, with D possibly matching TRBD2 (6 bases). CDR1 and CDR2 from the germline V gene are LNHDA and SQIVND (reference sequence). The V and J ends lost 4 bases and 9 bases respectively, with 8 bases between them. This CDR3 region has 11 residues. For the CDR3, the DNA is TGTGCCAGTAGTACGGGAGCCACGCAGTATTTT. It translates to CASSTGATQYF.

This clone has only one observation. The gene calls are TRBV19 and TRBJ2-1, with 9 bases fitting TRBD1. Germline loops: CDR1 LNHDA, CDR2 SQIVND (reference sequence). The CDR3 totals 17 residues. Trimming took 3 bases from V and 6 from J; bases not matched to a gene: 12. CDR3 residues: CASSMVTGGLSGNEQFF. In DNA form, the CDR3 reads TGTGCCAGTAGTATGGTAACAGGGGGCCTTTCTGGCAATGAGCAGTTCTTC.

The V and J genes are TRBV7-3 and TRBJ2-1; 9 nucleotides align to TRBD1. With 6 bases clipped from V and 5 bases from J, the junction kept 5 bases outside the gene matches. CDR1 and CDR2 (germline): SGHTA, FQGTGA. This CDR3 region has 14 residues. The CDR3 DNA reads TGTGCCAGCAGTGGGGGACAGGGAAACAATGAGCAGTTCTTC. Amino acid sequence: CASSGGQGNNEQFF.

The V gene is TRBV5-1, the J gene TRBJ2-3; tentative D call: TRBD1 (6 bases). Looked up from germline, CDR1 is SGHRS and CDR2 is YFSETQ. V was trimmed by 4 bases and J by 2 bases, leaving 8 bases between them. The CDR3 runs to 13 residues. Here the CDR3 reads CASSGGHTDTQYF. The DNA of the CDR3 is TGCGCCAGCAGCGGGGGACACACAGATACGCAGTATTTT.

This rearrangement joins TRBV24-1 to TRBJ1-1; 8 bases fit TRBD1. The CDR3 consists of 15 residues. Germline V gene sequence: CDR1 KGHDR, CDR2 SFDVKD. V lost 7 bases to trimming and J lost 4 bases; unmatched junction nucleotides: 10. CDR3 in DNA: TGTGCCACCAGGGACAGGGAGTACGATGGCACTGAAGCTTTCTTT. Protein product: CATRDREYDGTEAFF.

This clone showed up many times. V and J are TRBV4-2 and TRBJ1-2; TRBD1 is a possible D gene (5 bases). Trimming shortened V by 3 bases and J by 7 bases, and 21 bases separated the two germline ends. CDR1 is LGHNA and CDR2 is YNFKEQ in the germline V gene. This CDR3 region has 16 residues. CDR3 in amino acids: CASSQLAGRASSGYTF. For the CDR3, the DNA is TGTGCCAGCAGCCAGCTGGCAGGGAGGGCATCTAGTGGCTACACCTTC.

This clone was observed a handful of times. As DNA, the CDR3 is TGTGCCAGCAGTGAATGGGCAGGGGGTAGCAATCAGCCCCAGCATTTT. It encodes CASSEWAGGSNQPQHF. V is TRBV2 and J is TRBJ1-5; 7 bases are shared with TRBD1. Per germline, CDR1 SNHLY and CDR2 FYNNEI. This CDR3 is 16 amino acids long. V was clipped by 2 bases and J by 0 bases; unmatched bases: 4.

This rearrangement joins TRBV19 to TRBJ1-2; tentatively, D is TRBD1 (5 bases). The CDR3 runs to 9 residues. The germline gives CDR1 LNHDA, CDR2 SQIVND (reference sequence). The CDR3 loop is CQGDYGYTF. As DNA, the CDR3 is TGTCAGGGCGACTATGGCTACACCTTC.

The chain has TRBV1 and TRBJ1-1; the DNA was not compared with TRBD1, the D call given in the table. TRBV1 is termed a pseudogene. The CDR3 sequence is 18 residues long. CDR3 DNA sequence: TGCACCAGCAGCCAAGCAGAAGAAGTGCTTGGTAAGAACACTGAAGCTTTCTTT. Encoded protein: CTSSQAEEVLGKNTEAFF.

V is TRBV3-1 (or the pseudogene TRBV3-2) and J is TRBJ2-5; TRBD2 agrees at 7 bases. The CDR3 has 15 amino acids. V shed 1 base and J 2 bases; nucleotides not matched to a gene: 4. Germline lookup yields CDR1 LGHDT and CDR2 YNNKEL (reference sequence). The CDR3 DNA follows: TGTGCCAGCAGCCAAGTGGGGAGGGGTCAAGAGACCCAGTACTTC. Amino acids: CASSQVGRGQETQYF.

The chain employs TRBV9 and TRBJ1-1; D gene unclear. This CDR3 is built from 14 residues. Deletions cut 0 bases from V and 0 bases from J, with 6 bases between. Germline CDR1 reads SGDLS; CDR2 reads YYNGEE. The CDR3 sequence: CASSVAIMNTEAFF. The CDR3 nucleotides read TGTGCCAGCAGCGTAGCTATCATGAACACTGAAGCTTTCTTT. Filled out from reference TRBV9 and TRBJ1-1, the complete variable domain reads DSGVTQTPKHLITATGQRVTLRCSPRSGDLSVYWYQQSLDQGLQFLIQYYNGEERAKGNILERFSAQQFPDLHSELNLSSLELGDSALYFCASSVAIMNTEAFFGQGTRLTVV.

The V gene is TRBV7-2, the J gene TRBJ2-7; TRBD2 matches at 8 bases. V was clipped by 1 base and J by 3 bases; unmatched bases: 8. This CDR3 region has 16 residues. Germline loops: CDR1 SGHTA, CDR2 FQGNSA. CDR3 in DNA: TGTGCCAGCAGCTTAGGGCCAGCGGGAGAAATCTACGAGCAGTACTTC. This translates into CASSLGPAGEIYEQYF.

The chain uses TRBV5-1 and TRBJ2-2; D not certain. This CDR3 contains 16 residues. The ends were cut back, 7 bases at V and 2 bases at J, with 18 bases in the middle. Germline CDR1 SGHRS, CDR2 YFSETQ. The CDR3 region has the DNA TGCGCCAGCTCCTTTTTGACTCCGGATAACACCGGGGAGCTGTTTTTT. This codes for CASSFLTPDNTGELFF.

This clone was observed once. The chain recombines TRBV18 with TRBJ2-1, with a tentative D call TRBD1 (7 bases). The CDR3 extends over 14 amino acids. The V end was cut by 3 bases, the J end by 7 bases, with 13 bases between. In germline, CDR1 is KGHSH, CDR2 LQKENI. The DNA for the CDR3 is TGTGCCAGCTCACCCGGAGGGGGCGTAAATGAGCAGTTCTTC. Translation gives CASSPGGGVNEQFF.

The chain couples TRBV6-1 to TRBJ1-5, with TRBD1 as a possible D gene (6 bases). Trimming stripped 0 bases from V and 5 bases from J, with 11 bases between. This CDR3 is built from 15 residues. From germline, CDR1 is MNHNS and CDR2 SASEGT. In DNA form, the CDR3 reads TGTGCCAGCAGTGAAGCTGGGGGGGCGGATCAGCCCCAGCATTTT. This gives the protein CASSEAGGADQPQHF.

CDR3 sequence reads: CSADSGRRWNNEQFF. For the CDR3, the DNA is TGCAGCGCTGATAGCGGGAGAAGATGGAACAATGAGCAGTTCTTC. V usage is TRBV29-1 and J usage is TRBJ2-1, with 9 bases lining up with TRBD2. The CDR3 is 15 amino acids. The V gene's germline CDR1 is SQVTM and CDR2 ANQGSEA. Losses at the gene ends were 7 bases for V and 5 bases for J; bases not matched to a gene: 12.

The V gene is TRBV7-2, the J gene TRBJ2-1, with D possibly TRBD1 on 5 matching bases. Trimming cost V 5 bases and J 8 bases, with 13 bases left between them. This CDR3 contains 13 residues. The germline gives CDR1 SGHTA, CDR2 FQGNSA. The CDR3 nucleotides are TGTGCCAGCAGCCCAAGATGGGGCTATGAGCAGTTCTTC. Protein sequence: CASSPRWGYEQFF.

The V call is TRBV7-3, the J call TRBJ2-1; weak D call: TRBD2 (5 bases). The germline V gene encodes CDR1 SGHTA and CDR2 FQGTGA. V lost 5 bases and J 5 bases, leaving 10 bases between the germline ends. This CDR3 comprises 13 residues. For the CDR3, the DNA is TGTGCCAGCAGCGCATGGAGGAACAATGAGCAGTTCTTC. Translating it yields CASSAWRNNEQFF.

This chain uses TRBV5-1 with TRBJ2-3; D may be TRBD2 (6 bases). V lost 4 bases and J 2 bases, leaving 14 bases between the germline ends. Per germline, CDR1 SGHRS and CDR2 YFSETQ. The CDR3 spans 15 residues. The CDR3 DNA is TGCGCCAGCAGCCAGAGGGGACTTTTCACAGATACGCAGTATTTT. This sequence encodes CASSQRGLFTDTQYF.

To note about this clone: One end of the junction is discordant with germline, which a read error may explain. The V gene is TRBV2, the J gene TRBJ1-6; 10 nucleotides match TRBD1. Germline loops: CDR1 SNHLY, CDR2 FYNNEI. The CDR3 runs to 13 residues. CDR3 in DNA: TGTGCCAGCAGTGGGATACCCCGGGGGACAGGGGACTTT. It encodes CASSGIPRGTGDF.

The CDR3 DNA reads as TGTGCCAGCTCAGGACAGGGTCGGGATGGCTACACCTTC. Translating gives CASSGQGRDGYTF. The chain has TRBV18 and TRBJ1-2; the match to TRBD1 covers 8 bases. The germline CDR1 and CDR2 sequences are KGHSH and LQKENI. The length of the CDR3 is 13 residues. V trimming: 5 bases; J trimming: 6 bases; junction bases outside the gene matches: 5.

In its sample, this clone was seen a few times. The chain uses TRBV7-9 and TRBJ2-1; 8 bases align to TRBD1. The trim removed 5 bases at V and 10 bases at J, leaving 16 bases unmatched. CDR3 length: 16 amino acids. Germline CDR1 is SEHNR and CDR2 is FQNEAQ (reference sequence). The CDR3 nucleotides are TGTGCCAGCAGCCTAAAACCGGGACAGGTACTCAACGAGCAGTTCTTC. Translation gives CASSLKPGQVLNEQFF.

This rearrangement joins TRBV18 to TRBJ1-3; maybe TRBD1 (5 bases). Germline values: CDR1 KGHSH, CDR2 LQKENI. Trimming took 4 bases from V and 4 from J, leaving 11 bases between them. The CDR3 sequence is 14 residues long. CDR3 in DNA: TGTGCCAGCTCACTGGGCCAGGGAGGAAACACCATATATTTT. Translating gives CASSLGQGGNTIYF.

This rearrangement joins TRBV5-6 to TRBJ1-6, with D tentatively TRBD1 (5 bases). V was cut by 1 base and J by 6 bases, with 20 bases left in between. Looked up from germline, CDR1 is SGHDT and CDR2 is YYEEEE. CDR3 length: 18 amino acids. The CDR3 bases are TGTGCCAGCAGCTTGTCTTGGTCCCAGGGCTCGGTTAATTCACCCCTCCACTTT. This codes for CASSLSWSQGSVNSPLHF.